The 24 T cell receptor beta chains below were found in one sample sequenced in a study of T cells after posttransplantation cyclophosphamide. The naive gate required viable CD3+CD4+ or CD3+CD8+ cells with CCR7+CD45RA+CD45RO-CD95-CD27+CD28+ phenotype. TCRdb's copy holds only in-frame clones and misses some; the assay was immunoSEQ multiplex PCR. The table records some 33,000 clones, 91% of them present only once. Material: naive CD4+ T cells sorted from blood. The receptors here all came from a man aged 25 to 45 in good health and a related stem cell transplant donor.

The chain is built from TRBV27 and TRBJ1-5; 11 nucleotides align to TRBD1. This CDR3 region has 15 residues. V lost 7 bases, J lost 5 bases, and 7 bases stayed unmatched. CDR1 is MNHEY and CDR2 is SMNVEV in the germline V gene (reference sequence). CDR3 protein: CASMWTGGVDQPQHF. The CDR3 DNA reads TGTGCCAGCATGTGGACAGGGGGCGTGGATCAGCCCCAGCATTTT.

V and J are TRBV6-5 and TRBJ1-5; maybe TRBD1 (5 bases). The V gene's germline CDR1 is MNHEY and CDR2 SVGAGI. This CDR3 spans 13 amino acids. The ends were cut back, 6 bases at V and 5 bases at J, with 11 bases in the middle. The CDR3 here is CASRAGRHQPQHF. The CDR3 DNA reads TGTGCCAGCAGGGCGGGACGACATCAGCCCCAGCATTTT.

The CDR3 coding sequence is TGTGCCAGCAGCTTAGGCGGGGTAGGGGCTAATGAAAAACTGTTTTTT. It codes for CASSLGGVGANEKLFF. The chain employs TRBV7-6 and TRBJ1-4; D is perhaps TRBD1 (5 bases). The CDR3 is 16 residues long. Germline values: CDR1 SGHVS, CDR2 FNYEAQ. Trimming stripped 1 base from V and 3 bases from J, with 12 bases between.

The chain uses TRBV27 and TRBJ1-1; tentative D call: TRBD1 (6 bases). The CDR3 spans 13 residues. Deletions cut 5 bases from V and 6 bases from J, with 13 bases between. Germline loops: CDR1 MNHEY, CDR2 SMNVEV (reference sequence). The CDR3: CASSGFTGSEAFF. The CDR3 nucleotides are TGTGCCAGCAGTGGTTTTACAGGGTCTGAAGCTTTCTTT.

The chain uses TRBV29-1 and TRBJ2-5, with D perhaps TRBD1 (6 bases). The V end lost 4 bases, the J end lost 1 base, and 7 bases lay between the germline ends. The CDR3 covers 12 residues. CDR1 and CDR2 from the germline V gene are SQVTM and ANQGSEA. The CDR3 is CSVGQAQETQYF. CDR3 bases: TGCAGCGTTGGACAGGCCCAAGAGACCCAGTACTTC. The entire variable domain, with the rest obtained from reference TRBV29-1 and TRBJ2-5, is as follows: SAVISQKPSRDICQRGTSLTIQCQVDSQVTMMFWYRQQPGQSLTLIATANQGSEATYESGFVIDKFPISRPNLTFSTLTVSNMSPEDSSIYLCSVGQAQETQYFGPGTRLLVL.

This clone was seen only once. DNA for the CDR3: TGTGCCAGCAGTGACGGCGGACTAGCGACCAGGACCCAGTACTTC. Residues: CASSDGGLATRTQYF. V and J are TRBV27 and TRBJ2-5, with 9 bases matching TRBD2. Germline-derived CDR1 and CDR2 are MNHEY and SMNVEV (reference sequence). V shed 5 bases and J 7 bases; nucleotides not matched to a gene: 11. There are 15 residues in the CDR3.

The chain employs TRBV15 and TRBJ2-7; a possible D gene is TRBD1 (6 bases). The CDR3 is 16 amino acids. The V end lost 0 bases, the J end lost 7 bases, and 19 bases lay between the germline ends. Germline CDR1 reads LNHNV; CDR2 reads YYDKDF (reference sequence). The CDR3 nucleotides are TGTGCCACCAGCAGAGATCCGGCAGGGGTTCCGGGAGAGCAGTACTTC. Translated: CATSRDPAGVPGEQYF.

The CDR3 nucleotides are TGTGCCAGCAGACAGACAGGCAATCAGCCCCAGCATTTT. Amino acids: CASRQTGNQPQHF. The V and J genes are TRBV13 and TRBJ1-5; D is possibly TRBD1 (5 bases). CDR1 is PRHDT and CDR2 is FYEKMQ in the germline V gene (reference sequence). The length of the CDR3 is 13 residues. V shed 6 bases and J shed 2 bases, with 8 bases lying between them.

The rearrangement joins TRBV6-6 to TRBJ1-3; no firm D call. This CDR3 contains 14 residues. Germline assignment: CDR1 MNHNY and CDR2 SVGAGI (reference sequence). Trimming stripped 5 bases from V and 0 bases from J, with 8 bases between. CDR3 loop: CASSGQTSGNTIYF. CDR3 DNA: TGTGCCAGCAGTGGCCAAACCTCTGGAAACACCATATATTTT.

This clone appeared a single time. The gene calls are TRBV5-6 and TRBJ2-1; 8 bases fit TRBD1. Germline loops: CDR1 SGHDT, CDR2 YYEEEE. This CDR3 contains 15 residues. V lost 2 bases, J lost 3 bases, and 4 bases stayed unmatched. As DNA, the CDR3 is TGTGCCAGCAGCTTCGGGACAGGAGGCTACAATGAGCAGTTCTTC. Its translation: CASSFGTGGYNEQFF.

The chain couples TRBV29-1 to TRBJ1-5, with 8 bases fitting TRBD1. V lost 7 bases, J lost 2 bases, and 7 bases stayed unmatched. The CDR3 sequence is 14 residues long. Germline CDR1 and CDR2: SQVTM and ANQGSEA. The CDR3, as DNA: TGCAGCGCCCTTGACAGGGGAGGCAATCAGCCCCAGCATTTT. Protein: CSALDRGGNQPQHF.

The J gene is TRBJ1-2, the V gene TRBV4-1; D uncertain. CDR1 MGHRA and CDR2 YSYEKL come from the germline V gene. CDR3 size: 15 residues. Between the trimmed V and J ends, which lost 0 bases and 2 bases, there was a span of 10 bases. This chain's CDR3 is CASSQDPVPNYGYTF. As DNA, the CDR3 is TGCGCCAGCAGCCAAGATCCAGTCCCAAACTATGGCTACACCTTC.

The V gene is TRBV18, the J gene TRBJ1-1, with TRBD1 as a possible D gene (5 bases). From germline, CDR1 is KGHSH and CDR2 LQKENI. The CDR3 covers 15 residues. The V gene lost 0 bases and the J gene lost 5 bases, with 13 bases spanning the gap. This CDR3 is CASSPPTGETTEAFF. The CDR3 coding sequence is TGTGCCAGCTCACCACCTACGGGGGAAACAACTGAAGCTTTCTTT.

The chain links TRBV11-2 to TRBJ1-2, with D possibly TRBD1 on 5 matching bases. Germline V gene data show CDR1 as SGHAT and CDR2 as FQNNGV. CDR3 size: 14 residues. V shed 5 bases and J shed 3 bases, with 13 bases lying between them. This CDR3 is CASSVTGVDYGYTF. As DNA, the CDR3 is TGTGCCAGCAGCGTCACGGGGGTCGACTATGGCTACACCTTC.

V usage is TRBV21-1 and J usage is TRBJ2-7; the listed D gene, TRBD2, was not tested against the DNA. TRBV21-1 is a pseudogene. The CDR3 spans 16 residues. For the CDR3, the DNA is TGTGCCAGCAGCAAAGTACTAGCGGGGGTACCCTACGAGCAGTACTTC. It encodes CASSKVLAGVPYEQYF.

The V gene is TRBV20-1, the J gene TRBJ1-1; D gene unclear. Trimming left V 4 bases short and J 5 bases short, with 8 bases between. The CDR3 is 11 amino acids. Germline V gene data show CDR1 as DFQATT and CDR2 as SNEGSKA (reference sequence). In DNA form, the CDR3 reads TGCAGTGCTATAGGAGGGACTGAAGCTTTCTTT. Protein product: CSAIGGTEAFF.

The gene calls are TRBV7-3 and TRBJ2-1; tentative D call: TRBD1 (6 bases). Germline CDR1 SGHTA, CDR2 FQGTGA. This CDR3 spans 14 amino acids. Between the trimmed V and J ends, which lost 4 bases and 8 bases, there was a span of 15 bases. The CDR3: CASSSQGLDDEQFF. CDR3 sequence (DNA): TGTGCCAGCAGCTCACAGGGTCTGGACGATGAGCAGTTCTTC.

The gene calls are TRBV6-1 and TRBJ2-3; tentative D call: TRBD2 (6 bases). The CDR3 length is 16 residues. V dropped 2 bases and J dropped 0 bases, with 12 bases sitting between them. Germline V lookup: CDR1 MNHNS, CDR2 SASEGT. CDR3 coding DNA: TGTGCCAGCAGTGAACAAGCGGGCTTTAGCACAGATACGCAGTATTTT. Its translation: CASSEQAGFSTDTQYF.

The rearrangement joins TRBV29-1 to TRBJ1-1; D may be TRBD1 (5 bases). The CDR3 runs to 10 residues. Deletions cut 5 bases from V and 5 bases from J, with 6 bases between. Per germline, CDR1 SQVTM and CDR2 ANQGSEA. CDR3 sequence reads: CSVRQTEAFF. The CDR3 DNA is TGCAGCGTTCGACAGACTGAAGCTTTCTTT.

V usage is TRBV5-8 and J usage is TRBJ2-1, with TRBD2 matching over 9 bases. J gave up 7 bases and V 2 bases, and 16 bases lay outside the gene matches. In germline, CDR1 is SGHTS, CDR2 YDEGEE. There are 18 residues in the CDR3. In DNA, the CDR3 is TGTGCCAGCAGCTTTAATCGAGGGGTAGCGGGGGTAGGTAATGAGCAGTTCTTC. It encodes CASSFNRGVAGVGNEQFF.

CDR3 amino acids: CASSYSRTPSYNEQFF. CDR3 bases: TGTGCCAGCAGTTACTCGAGGACACCCTCCTACAATGAGCAGTTCTTC. The chain uses TRBV6-5 and TRBJ2-1, with D tentatively TRBD1 (5 bases). CDR1 and CDR2 from the germline V gene are MNHEY and SVGAGI. With 0 bases removed from V and 0 bases from J, the gap between germline ends came to 9 bases. CDR3 size: 16 residues.

This chain links TRBV19 with TRBJ1-1; 7 bases map to TRBD1. In germline, CDR1 is LNHDA, CDR2 SQIVND (reference sequence). V dropped 7 bases and J dropped 2; count of bases not matched to a gene: 7. This CDR3 contains 14 residues. The CDR3 sequence is CASTPTGINTEAFF. Written as DNA, the CDR3 is TGTGCCAGTACCCCGACAGGGATAAACACTGAAGCTTTCTTT.

The V call is TRBV2, the J call TRBJ2-1, with TRBD2 matching 11 bases. This CDR3 is built from 15 residues. Germline V lookup: CDR1 SNHLY, CDR2 FYNNEI. Trimming took 7 bases from V and 4 from J; bases not matched to a gene: 6. Here the CDR3 DNA reads TGTGCCAGCACGACTAGCGGGGCCTTTTACAATGAGCAGTTCTTC. As protein: CASTTSGAFYNEQFF.

The J gene is TRBJ2-5, the V gene TRBV12-5; D is perhaps TRBD1 (5 bases). This CDR3 has 16 residues. The germline V and J ends were trimmed by 2 bases and 1 base, with 14 bases remaining between them. Germline V lookup: CDR1 LGHNT, CDR2 FRNRAP. The DNA of the CDR3 is TGTGCTAGTGGTTTGCGAACCTTTGGGGCCCAAGAGACCCAGTACTTC. This encodes CASGLRTFGAQETQYF.